This T cell receptor (beta chain) was documented in a study of T cell changes during pregnancy in multiple sclerosis (dated by TCRdb to about 2019). Background for the entire study: In women with multiple sclerosis, the researchers looked at how the T cell repertoire shifted as pregnancy progressed.

To prepare the library, the immunoSEQ multiplex PCR assay was applied. TCRdb obtained this table from immuneACCESS and retained in-frame rearrangements with V and J assigned. These tables miss some clones; where compared with another copy, unresolved V genes account for less than half of the shortfall, and the remainder is unexplained. The sample data list roughly 43,000 clones, and roughly nine tenths of these were observed just once. Approximately 1.1% of the sample is taken by the ten largest. As to this clone: Its antigen target is currently unknown. No much larger clone is present one base from it, and per-base qualities are unavailable.

Trimming takes 0 bases from V and 6 bases from J, and the germline ends sit 14 bases apart. The CDR3 runs 15 amino acids, cysteine and phenylalanine included. The entry retains the CDR3 DNA only, 45 bases that are in frame from base 1. For CDR1 and CDR2, the germline V gene (reference sequence) lists SGHNT and YYREEE. The TCR sequence derives from a female donor with multiple sclerosis, enrolled in a pregnancy study. The sequence joins TRBV5-4 to TRBJ2-3, with no D gene named confidently. The specimen was CD4+ T cells from peripheral blood mononuclear cells, collected after pregnancy. The CDR3 region has the sequence CASSLAIAAQDTQYF. DNA sequence: TGTGCCAGCAGCTTGGCCATCGCCGCCCAGGATACGCAGTATTTT. Joined to the reference TRBV5-4 and TRBJ2-3 proteins, this CDR3 gives the full variable domain: ETGVTQSPTHLIKTRGQQVTLRCSSQSGHNTVSWYQQALGQGPQFIFQYYREEENGRGNFPPRFSGLQFPNYSSELNVNALELDDSALYLCASSLAIAAQDTQYFGPGTRLTVL.